This T cell receptor beta chain was sequenced during a study of metastatic and nonmetastatic thyroid tumors. For the study at large: A comparison of repertoires was made across blood and tumor or nodule tissue from malignant and benign thyroid patients.

This clone is labeled as medium-sized. Antigen specificity is unknown. Original processing methods: A papillary thyroid cancer distant-metastasis classifier was built from CDR3 differences across clinicopathological groups. TCRdb redid the clone calls on the PCR reads using MiXCR. TCRdb assigned the V and J calls; the authors' analysis was not used. The table records 6,500 to 7,000 clones, 25% to 30% of them present only once. No patient had received any treatment before thyroid surgery. This CDR3 spans 10 amino acids. Trimming removed 8 bases from V and 8 bases from J, with 6 bases in between. Germline CDR1 is WSHSY and CDR2 is SAAADI. Study-level findings and limits: When malignant thyroid tumors were compared with benign nodules, TCR beta diversity was reportedly significantly higher in the malignant tumors. This held in both blood and tumor samples.

The sequence came from a female donor with papillary thyroid cancer or a benign thyroid nodule (not recorded which). Some clones in this sample may be carry-over from other donors' samples. The V and J genes are TRBV10-2 and TRBJ1-4; D uncertain. Sequenced sample: tumor tissue. The CDR3 DNA reads as TGCGCCAGCTACGGAGAAAAACTGTTTTTT. It is translated as CASYGEKLFF.